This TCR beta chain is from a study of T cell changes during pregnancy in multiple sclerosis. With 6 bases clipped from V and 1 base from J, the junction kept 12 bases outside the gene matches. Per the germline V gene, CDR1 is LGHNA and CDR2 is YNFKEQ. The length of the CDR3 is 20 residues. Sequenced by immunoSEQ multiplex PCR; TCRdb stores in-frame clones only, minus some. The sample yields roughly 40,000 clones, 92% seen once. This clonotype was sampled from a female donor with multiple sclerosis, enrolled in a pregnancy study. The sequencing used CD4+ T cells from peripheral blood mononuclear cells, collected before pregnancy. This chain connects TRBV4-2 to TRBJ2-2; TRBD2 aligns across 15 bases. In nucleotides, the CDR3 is TGTGCCAGCAGTGGAGTCGGGACTAGCGGGAGGAGGGGGAACACCGGGGAGCTGTTTTTT. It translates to CASSGVGTSGRRGNTGELFF.